This paragraph covers one T cell receptor (beta chain) sequence. As yet, its antigen is unknown. V was clipped by 6 bases and J by 6 bases; unmatched bases: 4. CDR1 is MNHNY, CDR2 SVGAGI, per germline (reference sequence). The CDR3 is 13 residues long. Positive CCR7 selection of CD45RO-negative cells yielded the naive CD8 cells, and terminally differentiated effector memory CD45RA+ cells were excluded. The donors, healthy adults who were HIV-negative, had experienced no recent acute infections or vaccinations. Using immunoSEQ multiplex PCR, the repertoire was profiled, and TCRdb retains in-frame clones only, with some absent. The sample lists some 2 million clones, approximately 95% occurring once. This sample is part of a study of shared clonotypes between healthy human individuals. Study-wide context: Donors, aged 18 to 49, were a couple of women and a few men. Per donor, three plates held CD4 naive cells, three held CD4 memory, two held CD8 naive and one held CD8 memory. Study findings and constraints: It was the non-shared clonotypes that had lower generation probabilities than clonotypes shared by all four donors.

The TCR was taken from a man younger than 35 in good health. The sequencing sample was made of naive CD8+ T cells sorted from blood. V usage is TRBV6-6 and J usage is TRBJ1-2, with TRBD1 identical over 10 bases. The CDR3: CASRTGGADGYTF. The CDR3 nucleotides read TGTGCCAGCAGGACAGGGGGCGCGGATGGCTACACCTTC.